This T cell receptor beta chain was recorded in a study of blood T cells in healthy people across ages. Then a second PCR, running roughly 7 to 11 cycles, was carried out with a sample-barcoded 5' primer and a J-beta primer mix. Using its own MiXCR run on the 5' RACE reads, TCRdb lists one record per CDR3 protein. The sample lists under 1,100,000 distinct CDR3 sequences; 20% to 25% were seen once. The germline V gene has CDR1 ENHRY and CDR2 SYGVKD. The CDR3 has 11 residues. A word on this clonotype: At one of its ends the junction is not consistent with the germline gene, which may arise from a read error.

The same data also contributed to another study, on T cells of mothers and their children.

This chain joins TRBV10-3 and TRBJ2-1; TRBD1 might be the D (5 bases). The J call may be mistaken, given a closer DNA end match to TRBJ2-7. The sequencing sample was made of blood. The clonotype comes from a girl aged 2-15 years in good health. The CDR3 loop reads CVISYQGQQYF. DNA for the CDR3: TGTGTCATCAGTTACCAGGGTCAGCAGTACTTC.